These 12 T cell receptor beta chains came from one sample sequenced in a study of T-cell memory formation after mild COVID-19. Each CDR3 protein is one row after TCRdb ran MiXCR on the 5' RACE reads. The sample shows nearly 250,000 distinct CDR3 sequences, 15% to 19% of them seen only once. The specimen sequenced was PBMCs or a T cell subset sorted from them (not recorded which). These receptor sequences come from an adult woman who had mild COVID-19 (a few samples of this study predate the infection). Cell type and time point are not known.

In its sample, this clonotype was seen a few times. The V call is TRBV24-1, the J call TRBJ2-7, with 10 bases that match TRBD2. Unmatched junction bases numbered 3, after V lost 3 bases and J lost 2 bases. Germline V gives CDR1 KGHDR, CDR2 SFDVKD. The CDR3 extends over 15 amino acids. The CDR3 here is CATSDPSGSPYEQYF. The CDR3 DNA follows: TGTGCCACCAGTGATCCTAGCGGGAGCCCCTACGAGCAGTACTTC.

The chain is built from TRBV18 and TRBJ2-3, with D uncertain. V was shortened by 2 bases and J by 3 bases, with 9 bases between the two germline ends. The CDR3 spans 14 residues. CDR1 is KGHSH and CDR2 is LQKENI in the germline V gene. As DNA, the CDR3 is TGTGCCAGCTCACCAAATGGTCCTACAGATACGCAGTATTTT. This translates into CASSPNGPTDTQYF.

The chain uses TRBV9 and TRBJ2-7; 10 bases match TRBD1. V trimming: 2 bases; J trimming: 3 bases; junction bases outside the gene matches: 5. This CDR3 has 15 amino acids. Germline V gives CDR1 SGDLS, CDR2 YYNGEE. The CDR3 reads CASSVGQGLVYEQYF. The DNA for the CDR3 is TGTGCCAGCAGCGTGGGACAGGGGCTTGTCTACGAGCAGTACTTC.

This clonotype showed up many times. The genes are TRBV6-2 or TRBV6-3 and TRBJ2-7, with TRBD1 matching over 7 bases. There are 13 residues in the CDR3. The V segment lost 7 bases and the J segment 4 bases; nucleotides outside the gene matches: 7. Germline assignment: CDR1 MNHEY and CDR2 SVGEGT. The CDR3 bases are TGTGCCAGCACGTCGGACAGGCGGTACGAGCAGTACTTC. Translating it yields CASTSDRRYEQYF.

This clonotype was detected only a few times. The chain employs TRBV20-1 and TRBJ1-5; D is ambiguous. The CDR3 has 16 residues. Germline V lookup: CDR1 DFQATT, CDR2 SNEGSKA (reference sequence). Trimming removed 0 bases from V and 2 bases from J, with 14 bases in between. CDR3 in amino acids: CSARDAMRTRNQPQHF. Here the CDR3 DNA reads TGCAGTGCTAGAGACGCCATGCGGACCCGCAATCAGCCCCAGCATTTT.

V and J are TRBV2 and TRBJ2-1; 10 nucleotides match TRBD1. This CDR3 contains 11 residues. Germline-derived CDR1 and CDR2 are SNHLY and FYNNEI. The V segment lost 3 bases and the J segment 14 bases; nucleotides outside the gene matches: 1. The CDR3 nucleotides read TGTGCCAGCAGTGAGGACAGGGGGGAGTTCTTC. This encodes CASSEDRGEFF.

The rearrangement links TRBV12-3 or TRBV12-4 to TRBJ1-5, with D hard to call. CDR3 length: 15 amino acids. Trimming took off 2 bases at V and 7 bases at J, with 15 bases between the two ends. As DNA, the CDR3 is TGTGCCAGCAGTTTAAATACGCTTGCCCTCCAGCCCCAGCATTTT. The encoded protein is CASSLNTLALQPQHF.

This clonotype has ten or more counts. The V and J genes are TRBV5-5 and TRBJ1-1, with 10 bases that match TRBD1. V trimming: 0 bases; J trimming: 5 bases; junction bases outside the gene matches: 7. The CDR3 is 16 amino acids. Germline V gene sequence: CDR1 SGHKS, CDR2 YYEKEE (reference sequence). The CDR3: CASSLGQGAMRTEAFF. The DNA of the CDR3 is TGTGCCAGCAGCTTGGGACAGGGGGCTATGAGGACTGAAGCTTTCTTT.

This clonotype was seen repeatedly, ten times or more. In nucleotides, the CDR3 is TGTGCCAGCAGCTTAGTATCGGGCCAGGCAAATGAAAAACTGTTTTTT. It is translated as CASSLVSGQANEKLFF. The chain combines TRBV7-6 with TRBJ1-4, with D unclear. Looked up from germline, CDR1 is SGHVS and CDR2 is FNYEAQ. V was trimmed by 1 base and J by 5 bases, leaving 14 bases between them. The CDR3 is 16 residues long.

J is TRBJ2-5 and V is TRBV6-2 or TRBV6-3, with D maybe TRBD1 (7 bases). Germline loops: CDR1 MNHEY, CDR2 SVGEGT. This CDR3 region has 15 residues. V lost 7 bases to trimming and J lost 2 bases, with 17 bases between them. The CDR3 reads CASIYAGQIQETQYF. The CDR3 coding sequence is TGTGCCAGCATCTACGCGGGACAGATACAAGAGACCCAGTACTTC.

This clonotype was picked up a small number of times. The rearrangement links TRBV7-2 to TRBJ2-5; D remains unclear. The CDR3 loop spans 14 amino acids. The V gene's germline CDR1 is SGHTA and CDR2 FQGNSA. V lost 1 base and J lost 2, with 8 bases in between. As DNA, the CDR3 is TGTGCCAGCAGCTTAGTAGTTAGGCAAGAGACCCAGTACTTC. It yields the protein CASSLVVRQETQYF.

This sequence joins TRBV20-1 and TRBJ2-3, with 9 bases that match TRBD1. V trimming: 5 bases; J trimming: 2 bases; junction bases outside the gene matches: 5. The CDR3 totals 14 residues. Germline loops: CDR1 DFQATT, CDR2 SNEGSKA (reference sequence). The CDR3 loop reads CSAHRDRATDTQYF. The CDR3 DNA reads TGCAGTGCTCACCGGGACAGGGCCACAGATACGCAGTATTTT.